This TCR beta chain emerged from a study of shared clonotypes between healthy human individuals. TCRdb's table, derived via immunoSEQ multiplex PCR, lists solely in-frame clones and lacks some. The sample includes some 470,000 clones, around 78% of them seen just once. With V trimmed by 3 bases and J by 2 bases, 1 base remained unmatched. The length of the CDR3 is 15 residues. In germline, CDR1 is SGDLS, CDR2 YYNGEE. Samples left unsorted employed some 95 million PBMCs for genomic DNA. The sequencing sample was made of PBMCs. This chain connects TRBV9 to TRBJ2-1, with 11 bases aligning to TRBD2. The source is a woman aged 40 to 50 in good health. Some clones in this sample may be carry-over from other donors' samples. The CDR3 DNA follows: TGTGCCAGCAGCGGTAGCGGGAGGGCCTACAATGAGCAGTTCTTC. This translates into CASSGSGRAYNEQFF.